This T cell receptor (beta chain) was identified during a study of shared clonotypes between healthy human individuals. At the level of the study: Each donor had three CD4 naive, three CD4 memory, two CD8 naive and one CD8 memory plate.

Authors' data handling: Filtering differed since immunoSEQ provided only junctions, with no quality scores. Using immunoSEQ multiplex PCR, the repertoire was profiled, and TCRdb retains in-frame clones only, with some absent. Clonal size and the V and J genes are those of that table, whereas D and trimming came from the DNA. The table lists some 2 million clones, about 95% of them singletons. The CDR3 totals 19 residues. Germline V gives CDR1 SGHTA, CDR2 FQGNSA. V lost 1 base and J 0 bases, leaving 19 bases between the germline ends. This clone was recorded once. Donors were healthy HIV-negative adults without recent acute infections or vaccinations. Investigators divided CD4+ cells into CD45RA+ naive and CD45RA-negative memory subsets.

The sequenced material came from naive CD4+ T cells sorted from blood. As for subset: CD45RA+ positively selected. The sequence was collected from a man younger than 30 in good health. The chain combines TRBV7-2 with TRBJ1-3, with D hard to call. DNA of the CDR3: TGTGCCAGCAGCTTAGTACAAGTTTCTAATTCTCTCTCTGGAAACACCATATATTTT. Its protein product is CASSLVQVSNSLSGNTIYF.